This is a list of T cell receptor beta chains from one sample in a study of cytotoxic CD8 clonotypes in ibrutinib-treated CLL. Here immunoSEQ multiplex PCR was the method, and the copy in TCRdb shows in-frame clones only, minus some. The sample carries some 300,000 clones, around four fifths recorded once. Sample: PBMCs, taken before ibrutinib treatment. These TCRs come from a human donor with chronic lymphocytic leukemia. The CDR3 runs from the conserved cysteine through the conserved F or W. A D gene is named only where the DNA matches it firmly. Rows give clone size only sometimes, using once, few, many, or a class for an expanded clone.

TGTGCCAGCAGCTTGGCCGGGGTAGGCAATGAGCAGTTCTTC,CASSLAGVGNEQFF,-,TRBJ2-1,-,TRBV5-4,14
TGTGCCAGCAGCCAAGTCCATGGGGACAGGGGAAATTTTGGCTACACCTTC,CASSQVHGDRGNFGYTF,TRBD1,TRBJ1-2,-,TRBV4-2,17
TGTGCCAGCAGCCAAGGGCAGGGAGTTGAAAAACTGTTTTTT,CASSQGQGVEKLFF,-,TRBJ1-4,-,TRBV4-2,14
TGCAGTGCTAGCGGGTACGACGAGCAGTACTTC,CSASGYDEQYF,-,TRBJ2-7,-,TRBV20-1,11
TGCAGCGTTGAAAAAGGACAGGGGGCGATTGAGCAGTACTTC,CSVEKGQGAIEQYF,TRBD1,TRBJ2-7,-,TRBV29-1,14
TGTGCCAGCAGCTTTAGCGGGGCCACAGATACGCAGTATTTT,CASSFSGATDTQYF,TRBD2,TRBJ2-3,-,TRBV7-9,14
TGTGCCAGGAGAGCAGGGGTTGGCAATCAGCCCCAGCATTTT,CARRAGVGNQPQHF,-,TRBJ1-5,-,TRBV6-6,14
TGTGCCAGCAGCCGATCGACGCCGGGACTACCAACAGATACGCAGTATTTT,CASSRSTPGLPTDTQYF,TRBD2,TRBJ2-3,-,TRBV7-9,17
TGCGCCAGCAGCCTTCCGGGACAGCAAGTATATGGCTACACCTTC,CASSLPGQQVYGYTF,TRBD1,TRBJ1-2,-,TRBV4-1,15
TGTGCCAGCAGAATACCCTCTAGCGGAGCCTACAATGAGCAGTTCTTC,CASRIPSSGAYNEQFF,TRBD2,TRBJ2-1,once,TRBV28,16
TGTGCCAGTAGACCGAGGTCAGATCAGCCCCAGCATTTT,CASRPRSDQPQHF,-,TRBJ1-5,-,TRBV19,13
TGTGCCAGCTCACCACGAAGGGGCCCCTCTAGCACAGATACGCAGTATTTT,CASSPRRGPSSTDTQYF,-,TRBJ2-3,-,TRBV18,17
TGTGCCAGCAGCTTTCGGAGGGGAACCTACGAGCAGTACTTC,CASSFRRGTYEQYF,-,TRBJ2-7,-,TRBV7-2,14
TGTGCCAGCAAGCCGGGACCGAATACCTACGAGCAGTACTTC,CASKPGPNTYEQYF,-,TRBJ2-7,-,TRBV7-6,14
TGTGCCAGCAGCTATCAAGGCGGGGATCAGTTCTTC,CASSYQGGDQFF,-,TRBJ2-1,-,TRBV7-3,12
TGTGCCAGCTCACGGGAAGTTGGCGTGAACACTGAAGCTTTCTTT,CASSREVGVNTEAFF,-,TRBJ1-1,-,TRBV18,15
TGTGCCAGCAGCTTAGTAGGGGCTAGCGGGACCTACGAGCAGTACTTC,CASSLVGASGTYEQYF,TRBD2,TRBJ2-7,-,TRBV7-8,16
TGTGCCAGCAGCGAACAAACGACCCGGGGGCTTGAAGATACGCAGTATTTT,CASSEQTTRGLEDTQYF,-,TRBJ2-3,-,TRBV7-9,17
TGTGCCACCAGCAGAGCCGGGACAGCTGATGGCTACACCTTC,CATSRAGTADGYTF,TRBD1,TRBJ1-2,-,TRBV15,14
TGCGCCAGCAGCTTGGCCGGGACAGGGTCTTCATTGGACACCGGGGAGCTGCTTTTT,CASSLAGTGSSLDTGELLF,TRBD1,TRBJ2-2,-,TRBV5-1,19
TGTGCCAGCAGCTTGGTAGTGATGCCCTATAGCAATCAGCCCCAGCATTTT,CASSLVVMPYSNQPQHF,-,TRBJ1-5,-,TRBV5-5,17
TGTGCCAGTAGTCCCCTTGGGGAGACCCAGTACTTC,CASSPLGETQYF,-,TRBJ2-5,-,TRBV19,12
TGTGCCAGCAGCTTATTTCCCCGGACTAGCGGGAGTAAGGGTGAGCAGTTCTTC,CASSLFPRTSGSKGEQFF,TRBD2,TRBJ2-1,-,TRBV7-8,18
TGTGCCAGCAGCCAAGTAGCAACAGATGGCTACACCTTC,CASSQVATDGYTF,-,TRBJ1-2,-,TRBV4-2,13
TGCGCCAGCAGCCAAATAAGGAACACTGAAGCTTTCTTT,CASSQIRNTEAFF,-,TRBJ1-1,-,TRBV4-3,13
TGTGCCTGGAGTCCCCTCGGTGAGCAGTTCTTC,CAWSPLGEQFF,-,TRBJ2-1,-,TRBV30,11